This T cell receptor (beta chain) was captured by sequencing in a study of CXCR3-negative and CXCR3-positive naive CD8 T cells. UMI-tagged TRB cDNA libraries were built via 5' RACE. Reprocessing the 5' RACE reads, TCRdb reports a single entry for every CDR3 protein and omits DNA. This repertoire comprises roughly 86,000 distinct CDR3 sequences; its ten largest clones make up approximately 1.1%. Germline V CDR1 and CDR2: SGHDT, YYEEEE. The CDR3 covers 12 residues. The TCR originated in a human donor in good health. Some clones in this sample may be carry-over from other donors' samples. Sequencing was carried out using naive CXCR3- CD8+ T cells from blood. Sample subset: CD45RO-CCR7+CD27+CD95- naive CD8+ T cells lacking CXCR3 (TNR3-). V and J are TRBV5-6 and TRBJ1-2. This CDR3 reads CASSFMFNGYTF.